The entry that follows covers one T cell receptor (beta chain) sequence. Its antigen is not known. As processed by the authors: Filtering of immunoSEQ junctional sequences could not match full-length read filtering. Produced via immunoSEQ multiplex PCR; TCRdb's table is partial and in-frame only. That table furnishes V, J and clone size, whereas the DNA furnished D and trimming. Among about half a million clones listed, 70% to 80% were seen once. Germline CDR1 and CDR2: LNHDA and SQIVND (reference sequence). The CDR3 sequence is 16 residues long. V trimming: 3 bases; J trimming: 4 bases; junction bases outside the gene matches: 5. This sample was taken from a study of shared clonotypes between healthy human individuals. Overall study context: Donors consisted of a couple of women and three men between 18 and 49.

Findings of the study overall: The low donor count limited represented genetic and exposure-history diversity.

Sequenced material: PBMCs. This sequence joins TRBV19 and TRBJ2-5; 13 bases map to TRBD2. The receptor's source is a middle-aged woman in good health. Some clones in this sample may be carry-over from other donors' samples. The CDR3 spells CASSIGLAGVRETQYF. CDR3 DNA sequence: TGTGCCAGTAGTATCGGACTAGCGGGAGTCAGAGAGACCCAGTACTTC.